These 25 T cell receptor beta chains were all obtained from the same sample, sequenced in a study of blood T cell repertoires in COVID-19. Libraries were prepared by immunoSEQ multiplex PCR; TCRdb keeps only in-frame clonotypes and omits some of them. The sample has some 120,000 clones; around 88% are singletons. What was sequenced was peripheral blood. The receptor source for this set is a woman between 45 and 60 years old with active or convalescent COVID-19.

The CDR3 region is CASSLIGSSGRQETQYF. The DNA for the CDR3 is TGTGCCAGCAGCTTAATAGGGAGTAGCGGGAGGCAAGAGACCCAGTACTTC. The chain combines TRBV7-8 with TRBJ2-5; 10 bases are a match to TRBD2. The CDR3 spans 17 residues. The germline V gene encodes CDR1 SGHVS and CDR2 FQNEAQ. V lost 2 bases, J lost 2 bases, and 8 bases stayed unmatched.

The chain links TRBV9 to TRBJ2-3, with D possibly matching TRBD1 (5 bases). Trimming cost V 3 bases and J 5 bases, with 19 bases left between them. Germline values: CDR1 SGDLS, CDR2 YYNGEE. The CDR3 runs 16 residues. CDR3 coding DNA: TGTGCCAGCAGCGAAAAAGCCAAGGGGATTTTAGATACGCAGTATTTT. Residues: CASSEKAKGILDTQYF.

The count of this clone is one. The genes are TRBV28 and TRBJ2-1, with D unresolved. Per the germline V gene, CDR1 is MDHEN and CDR2 is SYDVKM. The V end lost 7 bases, the J end lost 0 bases, and 10 bases lay between the germline ends. CDR3 length equals 14 residues. The DNA for the CDR3 is TGTGCCAGCAAATATGACAACTCCTACAATGAGCAGTTCTTC. Protein: CASKYDNSYNEQFF.

The rearrangement joins TRBV4-2 to TRBJ1-6; possible D gene TRBD1, 5 bases. CDR3 length: 17 residues. V lost 3 bases, J lost 5 bases, and 17 bases lay in between. Germline CDR1 is LGHNA and CDR2 is YNFKEQ. The CDR3 reads CASSQGGGVPDNSPLHF. CDR3 in DNA: TGTGCCAGCAGCCAGGGGGGAGGGGTCCCGGATAATTCACCCCTCCACTTT.

V and J are TRBV9 and TRBJ2-6; the D gene is possibly TRBD1 (6 bases). V dropped 4 bases and J dropped 4 bases, with 15 bases sitting between them. This CDR3 contains 16 residues. CDR1 and CDR2 from the germline V gene are SGDLS and YYNGEE. CDR3 in DNA: TGTGCCAGCAGCCCAGGGGTCGGTGCGGGGGCCAACGTCCTGACTTTC. Its translation is CASSPGVGAGANVLTF.

Turning to this clone: Germline and junction disagree at one end, which may indicate a read error. The V and J genes are TRBV7-2 and TRBJ2-3; 14 bases align to TRBD2. This CDR3 spans 17 amino acids. Germline values: CDR1 SGHTA, CDR2 FQGNSA. The CDR3 loop is CASSTGTSGRRTYTQYF. The CDR3 region has the DNA TGTGCCAGCAGCACCGGGACTAGCGGGAGACGCACATATACGCAGTATTTT.

V and J are TRBV6-2 or TRBV6-3 and TRBJ2-1, with TRBD2 identical over 10 bases. V was clipped by 6 bases and J by 7 bases; unmatched bases: 12. Germline loops: CDR1 MNHEY, CDR2 SVGEGT. The CDR3 is 16 residues long. The CDR3 is CASSRGEAGGPNEQFF. The DNA for the CDR3 is TGTGCCAGCAGCCGGGGGGAAGCGGGAGGGCCGAATGAGCAGTTCTTC.

V and J are TRBV4-1 and TRBJ2-2; D is perhaps TRBD2 (6 bases). Trimming shortened V by 5 bases and J by 3 bases, and 13 bases separated the two germline ends. The CDR3 covers 15 residues. Looked up from germline, CDR1 is MGHRA and CDR2 is YSYEKL. CDR3 nucleotide sequence: TGCGCCAGCAGCACGCTTGGCGGGGACACCGGGGAGCTGTTTTTT. Translating gives CASSTLGGDTGELFF.

This chain connects TRBV14 to TRBJ2-2, with a tentative D call TRBD1 (5 bases). V was shortened by 4 bases and J by 6 bases, with 9 bases between the two germline ends. The germline CDR1 and CDR2 sequences are SGHDN and FVKESK. The CDR3 totals 13 residues. The CDR3 region is CASSPLGPGELFF. In DNA, the CDR3 is TGTGCCAGCAGCCCCCTGGGGCCCGGGGAGCTGTTTTTT. The variable domain in full, with the rest retrieved from reference TRBV14 and TRBJ2-2, is EAGVTQFPSHSVIEKGQTVTLRCDPISGHDNLYWYRRVMGKEIKFLLHFVKESKQDESGMPNNRFLAERTGGTYSTLKVQPAELEDSGVYFCASSPLGPGELFFGEGSRLTVL.

The chain links TRBV5-1 to TRBJ2-3; 8 bases agree with TRBD2. V lost 1 base to trimming and J lost 2 bases; unmatched junction nucleotides: 3. Per germline, CDR1 SGHRS and CDR2 YFSETQ. This CDR3 has 15 residues. This CDR3 reads CASSLPGGPTDTQYF. CDR3 nucleotides: TGCGCCAGCAGCTTGCCGGGGGGGCCCACAGATACGCAGTATTTT.

This rearrangement joins TRBV28 to TRBJ1-2; TRBD1 agrees at 7 bases. The CDR3 length is 14 residues. V shed 7 bases and J 2 bases; nucleotides not matched to a gene: 7. Germline CDR1 MDHEN, CDR2 SYDVKM. The chain's CDR3 is CASKSGTVNYGYTF. In DNA, the CDR3 is TGTGCCAGCAAATCCGGGACAGTCAACTATGGCTACACCTTC.

The J gene is TRBJ1-4, the V gene TRBV30, with D tentatively TRBD1 (5 bases). Germline CDR1 and CDR2: GTSNPN and SVGIG (reference sequence). V lost 8 bases, J lost 5 bases, and 15 bases lay in between. The CDR3 totals 13 residues. The DNA of the CDR3 is TGTGCCGGGACCGGGATTCGAAATGAAAAACTGTTTTTT. Its protein product is CAGTGIRNEKLFF.

V gene TRBV7-9 combines with J gene TRBJ1-6; D is unresolved. Per the germline V gene, CDR1 is SEHNR and CDR2 is FQNEAQ (reference sequence). Trimming cost V 1 base and J 3 bases, with 7 bases left between them. The CDR3 runs 15 residues. In DNA form, the CDR3 reads TGTGCCAGCAGCTTAGGACAAGACTATAATTCACCCCTCCACTTT. This translates into CASSLGQDYNSPLHF.

The chain joins TRBV29-1 to TRBJ2-7, with D possibly being TRBD1 (6 bases). The CDR3 extends over 13 amino acids. Germline CDR1 reads SQVTM; CDR2 reads ANQGSEA. Trimming removed 6 bases from V and 3 bases from J, with 15 bases in between. The DNA for the CDR3 is TGCAGCGTGGCCCCCGAACAGGGCTACGAGCAGTACTTC. Amino acids: CSVAPEQGYEQYF.

The rearrangement joins TRBV6-5 to TRBJ1-2; 9 nucleotides match TRBD1. The V segment lost 7 bases and the J segment 7 bases; nucleotides outside the gene matches: 4. Per germline, CDR1 MNHEY and CDR2 SVGAGI. The CDR3 has 12 amino acids. CDR3 bases: TGTGCCAGCACCGGGACAGGGACTGGCTACACCTTC. Residues: CASTGTGTGYTF.

This chain links TRBV5-1 with TRBJ2-1; 12 positions match TRBD2. V shed 1 base and J 9 bases; nucleotides not matched to a gene: 8. The germline V gene has CDR1 SGHRS and CDR2 YFSETQ. The CDR3 sequence is 16 residues long. CDR3 coding DNA: TGCGCCAGCAGCTTGCCCAAACTAGCGGGAGGTACTGAGCAGTTCTTC. This sequence encodes CASSLPKLAGGTEQFF.

The V gene is TRBV7-6, the J gene TRBJ2-2, with TRBD2 identical over 9 bases. Germline values: CDR1 SGHVS, CDR2 FNYEAQ. V trimming: 8 bases; J trimming: 6 bases; junction bases outside the gene matches: 13. The CDR3 is made up of 16 amino acids. The CDR3 DNA sequence: TGTGCCAGCGGGCGCTTTAGCGGGAGTGAATCCGGGGAGCTGTTTTTT. It translates to CASGRFSGSESGELFF.

V usage is TRBV6-5 and J usage is TRBJ2-3; D is uncertain. This CDR3 contains 12 residues. Between the trimmed V and J ends, which lost 6 bases and 5 bases, there was a span of 9 bases. Germline CDR1 is MNHEY and CDR2 is SVGAGI. CDR3 sequence: CASSRGIDTQYF. The DNA for the CDR3 is TGTGCCAGCAGCCGAGGTATAGATACGCAGTATTTT.

The V and J genes are TRBV9 and TRBJ2-7; 12 nucleotides align to TRBD2. The CDR3 has 16 amino acids. Germline V gene lookup returns CDR1 SGDLS and CDR2 YYNGEE. The J segment lost 4 bases and the V segment lost 0 bases, leaving 5 bases of the junction unmatched. The DNA for the CDR3 is TGTGCCAGCAGCGTAGGGACTAGCGGGGCCTCTTACGAGCAGTACTTC. Protein: CASSVGTSGASYEQYF. The entire variable domain, with the rest obtained from reference TRBV9 and TRBJ2-7, is as follows: DSGVTQTPKHLITATGQRVTLRCSPRSGDLSVYWYQQSLDQGLQFLIQYYNGEERAKGNILERFSAQQFPDLHSELNLSSLELGDSALYFCASSVGTSGASYEQYFGPGTRLTVT.

The chain employs TRBV15 and TRBJ2-2; 13 bases align to TRBD2. The ends lost 3 bases at V and 6 bases at J; junction bases unmatched: 4. This CDR3 is 16 amino acids long. CDR1 is LNHNV and CDR2 is YYDKDF in the germline V gene (reference sequence). In DNA form, the CDR3 reads TGTGCCACCAGCAGCACACTAGCGGGAGGGCCCGGGGAGCTGTTTTTT. Its translation is CATSSTLAGGPGELFF. The entire variable domain, with the rest obtained from reference TRBV15 and TRBJ2-2, is as follows: DAMVIQNPRYQVTQFGKPVTLSCSQTLNHNVMYWYQQKSSQAPKLLFHYYDKDFNNEADTPDNFQSRRPNTSFCFLDIRSPGLGDTAMYLCATSSTLAGGPGELFFGEGSRLTVL.

The CDR3 DNA reads TGCGCCAGCAGCCAAGAGGGCCCCCCGGGACAGGGCCGCCATGAGCAGTTCTTC. Translation: CASSQEGPPGQGRHEQFF. This chain joins TRBV4-3 and TRBJ2-1; 9 bases match TRBD1. The V gene's germline CDR1 is LGHNA and CDR2 YSLEER. V lost 0 bases, J lost 8 bases, and 14 bases stayed unmatched. CDR3 length equals 18 residues.

The V and J genes are TRBV15 and TRBJ2-7; 7 bases are shared with TRBD2. The ends lost 3 bases at V and 6 bases at J; junction bases unmatched: 8. Per germline, CDR1 LNHNV and CDR2 YYDKDF (reference sequence). This CDR3 contains 14 residues. The CDR3, as DNA: TGTGCCACCAGCAGCGGGAGGACGCACTCCGAGCAGTACTTC. This sequence encodes CATSSGRTHSEQYF.

The V gene is TRBV5-1, the J gene TRBJ1-1; 7 positions match TRBD1. Germline trimming cut 2 bases from V and 4 bases from J; bases unmatched to any gene: 5. The CDR3 extends over 14 amino acids. The germline V gene has CDR1 SGHRS and CDR2 YFSETQ. The CDR3 loop reads CASSFEGASTEAFF. CDR3 in DNA: TGCGCCAGCAGCTTTGAGGGGGCATCCACTGAAGCTTTCTTT.

This clone is a singleton in its sample. The rearrangement links TRBV30 to TRBJ2-1, with 14 bases aligning to TRBD2. The CDR3 is made up of 15 amino acids. The junction had 5 bases not matched to a gene; V was cut back by 2 bases and J by 8 bases. The germline CDR1 and CDR2 sequences are GTSNPN and SVGIG (reference sequence). CDR3 nucleotides: TGTGCCTGGAGTACCGGGACTAGCGGGAGTGATGAGCAGTTCTTC. It specifies CAWSTGTSGSDEQFF.

This clone was counted only a few times. The V call is TRBV11-2, the J call TRBJ2-7; D gene uncertain. This CDR3 has 12 residues. Germline-derived CDR1 and CDR2 are SGHAT and FQNNGV. Trimming took 5 bases from V and 0 from J, leaving 5 bases between them. CDR3 DNA: TGTGCCAGCAGCGCGAGCTCCTACGAGCAGTACTTC. This encodes CASSASSYEQYF.